The sequence of this TCR beta chain was determined in a study of breast tumors, draining lymph nodes, adjacent tissues. Study-wide results and limits: Tumor repertoires ranked between lymph nodes and nontumor tissue in diversity, with V and J gene preferences. Tumor and nontumor repertoires were significantly more similar in luminal-like than in basal-like breast cancer. The data were judged consistent with most tumor T cells coming from lymph node and expanding in tumor.

In this sample, this clonotype turned up many times. Its specificity is not known. In TCRdb, the multiplex PCR reads were re-called with MiXCR into one record per CDR3 protein. Here the sample spans under 30,000 distinct CDR3 sequences, 23% being singletons. This sequence originates from a female donor with breast cancer. Some clones in this sample may be carry-over from other donors' samples. Input material: breast tumor tissue.

Written as DNA, the CDR3 is TGTGCCATCAGCCCGGGACTAGCGGGAGCTGAGCAGTACTTC. It specifies CAISPGLAGAEQYF. The chain combines TRBV10-3 with TRBJ2-7; TRBD2 matches 14 bases. Germline assignment: CDR1 ENHRY and CDR2 SYGVKD. The CDR3 has 14 residues. Trimming at V came to 6 bases and at J to 7 bases, leaving 5 bases not matched to a gene.